A selection of T cell receptor beta chains follows, all from one sample in a study of blood T cell repertoires in COVID-19. The table came from immunoSEQ multiplex PCR; TCRdb's copy has only in-frame clones and leaves some out. The sample records 300,000 to 350,000 clones, more than 75% being singletons. Sequenced material: PBMCs or T cells enriched from blood (not recorded which). These receptors were collected from a woman in her thirties who had recovered from COVID-19. The CDR3 runs from the conserved cysteine through the conserved F or W. D genes are given only for firm matches. Only part of the rows carry a size: once, few, many, or a class if the clone is expanded.

>NA|TRBV23-1|TRBD1|TRBJ2-7
TGCGCCAGCAAACCATCTTCGACAGGGTCCTCATCCGCAAGGATCTCCTACGAGCAGTACTTC
CASKPSSTGSSSARISYEQYF
>NA|TRBV3-1/TRBV3-2|TRBD1|TRBJ1-5
TGTGCCAGCAGCGAGACAGGGGGCGATCAGCCCCAGCATTTT
CASSETGGDQPQHF
>NA|TRBV3-1/TRBV3-2|NA|TRBJ2-1
TGTGCCAGCAGCCAAGCTGTGAATGAGCAGTTCTTC
CASSQAVNEQFF
>NA|TRBV14|TRBD1|TRBJ1-6
TGTGCCAGCAGCCCGTGGGGACAGGGGTTTTATAATTCACCCCTCCACTTT
CASSPWGQGFYNSPLHF
>NA|TRBV9|NA|TRBJ2-7
TGTGCCAGCAGCAAAGGCGGGGGCGCCTACGAGCAGTACTTC
CASSKGGGAYEQYF
>NA|TRBV21-1|NA|TRBJ1-2
TGTGCCAGCAGCAGCAATTTTCCAGGGGGATATGGCTACACCTTC
CASSSNFPGGYGYTF
>NA|TRBV19|NA|TRBJ2-2
TGTGCCAGTAGTATGGGGCGGGGATGGGCCACCGGGGAGCTGTTTTTT
CASSMGRGWATGELFF
>NA|TRBV30|NA|TRBJ2-2
TGTGCCTGGGGACAGTCCACCGGGGAGCTGTTTTTT
CAWGQSTGELFF
>NA|TRBV14|NA|TRBJ1-2
TGTGCCAGCAGCGCTAGAGGAGCTAACTATGGCTACACCTTC
CASSARGANYGYTF
>few|TRBV5-4|NA|TRBJ1-1
TGTGCCAGCAGCTTGGATGAGGGTTCTGAAGCTTTCTTT
CASSLDEGSEAFF
>few|TRBV4-1|TRBD1|TRBJ2-7
TGCGCCAGCAGCCAGACAGGGGTAGGGGAGCAGTACTTC
CASSQTGVGEQYF
>NA|TRBV28|TRBD2|TRBJ2-3
TGTGCCAGCAGTTATCAGACTAGCAAGGAGTGGGATACGCAGTATTTT
CASSYQTSKEWDTQYF
>NA|TRBV18|TRBD2|TRBJ2-7
TGTGCCAGCTCACCCGACAGAAGACTAGCGGGGGGCGACTACGAGCAGTACTTC
CASSPDRRLAGGDYEQYF
>NA|TRBV13|TRBD1|TRBJ2-7
TGTGCCAGCAGCTCCTTAAGGACAGGGAAGGGCGAGCAGTACTTC
CASSSLRTGKGEQYF
>NA|TRBV19|NA|TRBJ2-2
TGTGCCAGTAGGATGGGGGAGGCCGGGGAGCTGTTTTTT
CASRMGEAGELFF
>NA|TRBV28|TRBD1|TRBJ1-2
TGTGCCAGCAGTTACGGGACAGATCTAGCTAACTATGGCTACACCTTC
CASSYGTDLANYGYTF
>NA|TRBV3-1/TRBV3-2|NA|TRBJ1-6
TGTGCCAGCAGCCAGGGAGGGCTTCGCCTCCACTTT
CASSQGGLRLHF
>NA|TRBV6-1|TRBD1|TRBJ1-5
TGTGCCAGCAGTGAGGACAGGTCTAATCAGCCCCAGCATTTT
CASSEDRSNQPQHF
>NA|TRBV18|TRBD1|TRBJ1-1
TGTGCCAGCTCACCACTCCAGGGGGCGGCTGAAGCTTTCTTT
CASSPLQGAAEAFF
>NA|TRBV5-1|NA|TRBJ1-6
TGCGCCAGCAGCTCCCGGCCAAGCGGACATTCACCCCTCCACTTT
CASSSRPSGHSPLHF
>once|TRBV28|TRBD1|TRBJ1-2
TGTGCCAGCAGTTCGCCGGGACAGAGGGCGGATGGCTACACCTTC
CASSSPGQRADGYTF
>NA|TRBV7-6|NA|TRBJ2-1
TGTGCCAGCAGCCTGCGATTAGGTTCAGGAGAGCAGTTCTTC
CASSLRLGSGEQFF
>NA|TRBV10-3|NA|TRBJ2-7
TGTGCCATCAGTGAGTCGAAGACTAGCTACGAGCAGTACTTC
CAISESKTSYEQYF
>NA|TRBV18|TRBD1|TRBJ2-7
TGTGCCAGCTCACCGCTGGGGACAGGGGGTTTTTACGAGCAGTACTTC
CASSPLGTGGFYEQYF
>NA|TRBV11-2|TRBD1|TRBJ2-7
TGTGCCAGCAGCTTATCCTTCGACAGGGGTTTCGCCTACGAGCAGTACTTC
CASSLSFDRGFAYEQYF
>medium-sized|TRBV6-5|NA|TRBJ1-4
TGTGCCAGCAGTTACGGAGGGCAAAAACTGTTTTTT
CASSYGGQKLFF
>NA|TRBV3-1/TRBV3-2|TRBD1|TRBJ1-1
TGTGCCAGCAGCCGCAGGGGGGACACTGAAGCTTTCTTT
CASSRRGDTEAFF
>NA|TRBV10-1|NA|TRBJ2-3
TGCGCCAGCCGATTTGGGGGGGCCACAGATACGCAGTATTTT
CASRFGGATDTQYF
>NA|TRBV3-1/TRBV3-2|NA|TRBJ2-2
TGTGCCAGCAGCCACTATGGCAGGGGTTACGACACCGGGGAGCTGTTTTTT
CASSHYGRGYDTGELFF
>NA|TRBV14|NA|TRBJ1-1
TGTGCCAGCAGCCGAGGGAGGGAAGGGACTTTCTTT
CASSRGREGTFF
>NA|TRBV7-2|TRBD2|TRBJ2-1
TGTGCCAGCAGCCTCCAGACTAGCGGGAACAATGAGCAGTTCTTC
CASSLQTSGNNEQFF
>once|TRBV6-5|TRBD2|TRBJ2-3
TGTGCCAGCACTAGCGGGGGTACAGATACGCAGTATTTT
CASTSGGTDTQYF
>NA|TRBV2|TRBD2|TRBJ2-5
TGTGCCAGCAGGAGAGGGACTAGCGGGGGAGGTGGGGAGACCCAGTACTTC
CASRRGTSGGGGETQYF
>NA|TRBV5-4|NA|TRBJ2-1
TGTGCCAGCACTCTGACAGGACAATACAATGAGCAGTTCTTC
CASTLTGQYNEQFF
>NA|TRBV28|NA|TRBJ1-2
TGTGCCAGCAGTTCAGGGGATGGCTACACCTTC
CASSSGDGYTF
>few|TRBV2|NA|TRBJ1-1
TGTGCCAGCAGGGGACAAGATACTGAAGCTTTCTTT
CASRGQDTEAFF
>NA|TRBV5-3|NA|TRBJ1-5
TGTGCCAGAAGCTTGGAGCGACAGCCCCAGCATTTT
CARSLERQPQHF
>NA|TRBV27|TRBD1|TRBJ1-2
TGTGCCAGCAGTTCCCTCGGGACAGGGGTTTGGGGCTACACCTTC
CASSSLGTGVWGYTF
>NA|TRBV14|NA|TRBJ1-3
TGTGCCAGCAGAGACGACAGCTCTGGAAACACCATATATTTT
CASRDDSSGNTIYF
>NA|TRBV3-1/TRBV3-2|NA|TRBJ2-3
TGTGCCAGCAGCTTCCAGTCCACAGATACGCAGTATTTT
CASSFQSTDTQYF
>NA|TRBV5-1|NA|TRBJ1-6
TGCGCCAGCAGCCTACGGACAGCACTCTCCTATAATTCACCCCTCCACTTT
CASSLRTALSYNSPLHF
>NA|TRBV4-1|TRBD2|TRBJ2-3
TGCGCCAGCAGCCAAGAATATGGTTCTGGGGCTAGCGGGGAAGATACGCAGTATTTT
CASSQEYGSGASGEDTQYF
>NA|TRBV7-9|TRBD1|TRBJ2-6
TGTGCCAGCAGCTCGACAGGGGCTGGGGCCAACGTCCTGACTTTC
CASSSTGAGANVLTF
>many|TRBV6-4|NA|TRBJ2-6
TGTGCCAGCAGCCAGGGGTCCGGGGCCAACGTCCTGACTTTC
CASSQGSGANVLTF
>NA|TRBV4-1|NA|TRBJ2-3
TGCGCCAGCAGCCGCCCCGGGAGCACAGATACGCAGTATTTT
CASSRPGSTDTQYF
>once|TRBV30|NA|TRBJ1-4
TGTGCCTGGAGTGCGGGGGGACACCAAGGCTTT
CAWSAGGHQGF
>NA|TRBV29-1|TRBD1|TRBJ2-5
TGCAGCGCCGGACAGGGGGCGGGAGAGACCCAGTACTTC
CSAGQGAGETQYF
>NA|TRBV30|TRBD1|TRBJ1-1
TGTGCCTGGACCAAACAGGGGGTTAACACTGAAGCTTTCTTT
CAWTKQGVNTEAFF
>NA|TRBV24-1|NA|TRBJ2-7
TGTGCCACCAGTGACCCCAGGGTCTACGAGCAGTACTTC
CATSDPRVYEQYF
>NA|TRBV7-9|TRBD1|TRBJ1-1
TGTGCCAGCAGCCCCACCCCGGGACAGGGGAAGGGCACTGAAGCTTTCTTT
CASSPTPGQGKGTEAFF
>once|TRBV9|NA|TRBJ2-7
TGTGCCAGCAGCGTAATACCTGAGGGCGAGCAGTACTTC
CASSVIPEGEQYF
>NA|TRBV18|NA|TRBJ1-6
TGTGCCAGCTCACCGGCGGATGGGGGCCTAGGCCACTTT
CASSPADGGLGHF
>NA|TRBV12-2|NA|TRBJ2-3
TGTGCAAGTCGCTTAGCACTAGCGGGGGGGTACTCTTCCACAGATACGCAGTATTTT
CASRLALAGGYSSTDTQYF
>NA|TRBV6-4|NA|TRBJ2-5
TGTGCCAGCAGGAACAGGGAATTGGGGGAGACTGGGAGTAACCAGTACTTC
CASRNRELGETGSNQYF
>NA|TRBV18|NA|TRBJ1-5
TGTGCCAGCTCACCACGATCGGGGGGCAATCAGCCCCAGCATTTT
CASSPRSGGNQPQHF
>once|TRBV7-9|NA|TRBJ2-3
TGTGCCAGCAGCTTGAGAGGCAGTCCCACAGATACGCAGTATTTT
CASSLRGSPTDTQYF
>NA|TRBV10-3|NA|TRBJ1-4
TGTGCCATCCTAGAGGGGGGGGGCCCCTTAGTTGCAACTAATGAAAAACTGTTTTTT
CAILEGGGPLVATNEKLFF